This passage covers 14 T cell receptor beta chains from one sample sequenced in a study of OX40 agonist ivuxolimab in advanced cancers. The data were produced by immunoSEQ multiplex PCR, yet TCRdb's version contains in-frame clones alone and is incomplete. Of roughly 86,000 clones in the sample, 92% are singletons; the top ten hold about 1.1%. Specimen: CD4+ or CD8+ T cells sorted from blood, collected in a trial of the OX40 agonist ivuxolimab. The receptors originated from an adult with an advanced solid tumor such as melanoma, head and neck, liver or kidney cancer.

The V gene is TRBV28, the J gene TRBJ2-7; 13 nucleotides align to TRBD2. This CDR3 is built from 15 residues. V was clipped by 8 bases and J by 3 bases; unmatched bases: 7. In germline, CDR1 is MDHEN, CDR2 SYDVKM. For the CDR3, the DNA is TGTGCCAGCTCAACTAGCGGGAGGGGGGACTACGAGCAGTACTTC. This gives the protein CASSTSGRGDYEQYF.

V gene TRBV19 combines with J gene TRBJ1-2, with D perhaps matching TRBD1 (5 bases). Trimming removed 5 bases from V and 7 bases from J, with 11 bases in between. This CDR3 has 12 amino acids. Germline assignment: CDR1 LNHDA and CDR2 SQIVND (reference sequence). The CDR3 DNA sequence: TGTGCCAGTAGTTCATGGGGGACTGGCTACACCTTC. Its protein is CASSSWGTGYTF.

The J gene is TRBJ1-1, the V gene TRBV19, with D hard to call. V was cut by 3 bases and J by 8 bases, with 7 bases left in between. The CDR3 loop spans 11 amino acids. Germline CDR1 is LNHDA and CDR2 is SQIVND (reference sequence). The CDR3 region has the DNA TGTGCCAGTAGTATCCTCAGGGAAGCTTTCTTT. It yields the protein CASSILREAFF.

The chain links TRBV2 to TRBJ2-3; D may correspond to TRBD1 or TRBD2 (6 bases each). V gave up 1 base and J gave up 2 bases, with 13 bases separating them. Germline CDR1 is SNHLY and CDR2 is FYNNEI. The CDR3 consists of 16 residues. In DNA, the CDR3 is TGTGCCAGCAGTGAAGATGGGGGGCGCTTCACAGATACGCAGTATTTT. Protein sequence: CASSEDGGRFTDTQYF.

This chain links TRBV30 with TRBJ2-5, with TRBD2 identical over 13 bases. The V and J ends lost 3 bases and 5 bases, in that order; junction bases with no gene match: 3. Germline values: CDR1 GTSNPN, CDR2 SVGIG (reference sequence). The CDR3 loop spans 14 amino acids. The DNA for the CDR3 is TGTGCCTGGAGACTAGCGGGGGGGTGGGAGACCCAGTACTTC. Its protein is CAWRLAGGWETQYF.

The rearrangement links TRBV6-1 to TRBJ1-1; D may be TRBD1 (5 bases). The CDR3 is made up of 17 amino acids. The V end lost 2 bases, the J end lost 0 bases, and 16 bases lay between the germline ends. Germline loops: CDR1 MNHNS, CDR2 SASEGT. CDR3 sequence: CASSEKGSGKMNTEAFF. The CDR3 DNA reads TGTGCCAGCAGTGAAAAAGGTTCAGGGAAGATGAACACTGAAGCTTTCTTT.

The chain uses TRBV4-1 and TRBJ1-1; D is unresolved. Per the germline V gene, CDR1 is MGHRA and CDR2 is YSYEKL. Trimming pared 4 bases from V and 1 base from J, leaving 13 bases between. This CDR3 spans 15 amino acids. The DNA of the CDR3 is TGCGCCAGCAGCCCTTCTAGAATAACGAACACTGAAGCTTTCTTT. Translating gives CASSPSRITNTEAFF.

J is TRBJ2-7 and V is TRBV4-3, with 11 bases that match TRBD1. The V gene's germline CDR1 is LGHNA and CDR2 YSLEER. The CDR3 extends over 16 amino acids. Trimming at V came to 0 bases and at J to 2 bases, leaving 3 bases not matched to a gene. CDR3 coding DNA: TGCGCCAGCAGCCAAGAAGGGACAGGGGGGGCCTACGAGCAGTACTTC. This encodes CASSQEGTGGAYEQYF.

This sequence joins TRBV30 and TRBJ2-5; no reliable D call. V was trimmed by 4 bases and J by 4 bases, leaving 13 bases between them. The CDR3 has 13 residues. CDR1 is GTSNPN, CDR2 SVGIG, per germline (reference sequence). The CDR3 spells CAWMRYPVETQYF. In nucleotides, the CDR3 is TGTGCCTGGATGAGGTACCCCGTAGAGACCCAGTACTTC.

The chain joins TRBV7-9 to TRBJ1-1; possible D gene TRBD1, 5 bases. V gave up 5 bases and J gave up 1 base, with 8 bases separating them. Germline V gene sequence: CDR1 SEHNR, CDR2 FQNEAQ (reference sequence). This CDR3 comprises 13 residues. The CDR3 DNA sequence: TGTGCCAGCAGCGCCACAGGGAACACTGAAGCTTTCTTT. This codes for CASSATGNTEAFF.

The chain joins TRBV4-1 to TRBJ2-3; TRBD1 might be the D (8 bases). The V end lost 4 bases, the J end lost 3 bases, and 14 bases lay between the germline ends. The CDR3 runs 15 residues. Germline V gives CDR1 MGHRA, CDR2 YSYEKL. The CDR3 coding sequence is TGCGCCAGCAGCCTGTTACAGGGGGGGACAGATACGCAGTATTTT. This gives the protein CASSLLQGGTDTQYF.

This chain connects TRBV15 to TRBJ2-2, with TRBD2 identical over 14 bases. In germline, CDR1 is LNHNV, CDR2 YYDKDF (reference sequence). V lost 1 base to trimming and J lost 4 bases; unmatched junction nucleotides: 2. There are 17 residues in the CDR3. CDR3 in amino acids: CATSRGLAGGGTGELFF. In DNA form, the CDR3 reads TGTGCCACCAGCAGAGGACTAGCGGGAGGGGGCACCGGGGAGCTGTTTTTT.

J is TRBJ2-7 and V is TRBV4-2; 7 nucleotides align to TRBD2. J lost 1 base, V lost 0 bases, and 9 bases had no gene match. The germline V gene has CDR1 LGHNA and CDR2 YNFKEQ. CDR3 length: 17 residues. The CDR3 DNA reads as TGTGCCAGCAGCCAAGACGGGTCTAGCGGACGATCCTACGAGCAGTACTTC. This encodes CASSQDGSSGRSYEQYF.

V is TRBV6-1 and J is TRBJ1-2; D unclear. Trimming removed 7 bases from V and 2 bases from J, with 14 bases in between. Germline assignment: CDR1 MNHNS and CDR2 SASEGT. The CDR3 contains 14 residues. CDR3 nucleotide sequence: TGTGCCAGCATATCAGGAGGGTCCAACTATGGCTACACCTTC. It codes for CASISGGSNYGYTF.